The TCR beta chain described here comes from a study of patients and donors after allogeneic stem cell transplantation. Germline-derived CDR1 and CDR2 are SGDLS and YYNGEE. Trimming at V came to 2 bases and at J to 6 bases, leaving 6 bases not matched to a gene. The CDR3 consists of 16 residues. This clonotype was seen only a few times. TCRdb recomputed calls from the RT-PCR reads with MiXCR, one row per CDR3 protein. The sample includes 800,000 to 1,000,000 distinct CDR3 sequences, around 17% of them seen just once. The sequence was obtained from a human donor who was either an allogeneic HSCT recipient or a stem cell or donor lymphocyte infusion donor (not recorded which). It is not recorded whose cells these are; they may come from a transplant donor. The chain has TRBV9 and TRBJ1-6; 9 positions match TRBD1. Material for sequencing was blood, either unsorted or a sorted T cell fraction (not recorded which). Here the CDR3 reads CASSVGMDRGNSPLHF. The CDR3 DNA reads TGTGCCAGCAGCGTGGGGATGGACAGGGGTAATTCACCCCTCCACTTT.